Listed here are 5 T cell receptor beta chains from one sample, sequenced in a study of T-cell reconstitution after alpha-beta-depleted transplantation in children. Researchers prepared the TCRbeta library using unique molecular identifiers, the study reports. TCRdb re-called the PCR reads through MiXCR, storing one row per CDR3 protein. The data contain about 100,000 distinct CDR3 sequences, around 7.8% of them singletons. The sequencing here drew on PBMCs, taken before TCRalphabeta/CD19-depleted stem cell transplant. Receptors originate from a boy aged 2 to 10 with acute lymphoblastic leukemia, due to receive a stem cell transplant.

This clonotype came up many times. The V call is TRBV5-6, the J call TRBJ1-5, with D hard to call. The V end lost 0 bases, the J end lost 0 bases, and 7 bases lay between the germline ends. The V gene's germline CDR1 is SGHDT and CDR2 YYEEEE. This CDR3 has 15 amino acids. The CDR3 DNA reads TGTGCCAGCAGCTTGGCCGGCGATAGCAATCAGCCCCAGCATTTT. This translates into CASSLAGDSNQPQHF.

The chain carries TRBV5-1 and TRBJ2-2; D assignment may be TRBD1 or TRBD2 (5 bases each). The CDR3 consists of 14 residues. Trimming shortened V by 8 bases and J by 8 bases, and 19 bases separated the two germline ends. The germline V gene has CDR1 SGHRS and CDR2 YFSETQ. As DNA, the CDR3 is TGCGCCAGTAGGGACCAAGGGTTCGTGGGGGAGCTGTTTTTT. Translation: CASRDQGFVGELFF.

This clonotype was counted ten times or more. The chain uses TRBV5-1 and TRBJ2-3; the D gene could be TRBD1 or TRBD2 (6 bases each). This CDR3 comprises 15 residues. In germline, CDR1 is SGHRS, CDR2 YFSETQ. V was trimmed by 0 bases and J by 1 base, leaving 9 bases between them. The CDR3 DNA follows: TGCGCCAGCAGCTTGGACGGGGGCGGCACAGATACGCAGTATTTT. As protein: CASSLDGGGTDTQYF.

The chain couples TRBV19 to TRBJ2-7, with D uncertain. Trimming cost V 2 bases and J 3 bases, with 11 bases left between them. Germline V gene sequence: CDR1 LNHDA, CDR2 SQIVND (reference sequence). This CDR3 spans 14 amino acids. For the CDR3, the DNA is TGTGCCAGTAGTATAAGAAGGGATTACTACGAGCAGTACTTC. This encodes CASSIRRDYYEQYF.

V is TRBV4-3 and J is TRBJ2-3, with D possibly being TRBD1 or TRBD2 (5 bases each). V was trimmed by 4 bases and J by 4 bases, leaving 9 bases between them. The CDR3 is made up of 13 amino acids. Germline values: CDR1 LGHNA, CDR2 YSLEER. CDR3 region: CASSLRGADTQYF. CDR3 bases: TGCGCCAGCAGCCTGAGAGGGGCAGATACGCAGTATTTT.